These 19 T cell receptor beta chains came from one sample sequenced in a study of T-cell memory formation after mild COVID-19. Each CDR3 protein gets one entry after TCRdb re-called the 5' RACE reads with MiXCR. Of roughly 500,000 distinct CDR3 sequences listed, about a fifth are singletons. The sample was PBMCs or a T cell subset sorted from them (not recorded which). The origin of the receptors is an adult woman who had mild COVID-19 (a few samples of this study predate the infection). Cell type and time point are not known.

DNA of the CDR3: TGTGCCAGCAGCCGAGCTGTGACAGGGGGGTATACTGAAGCTTTCTTT. Amino acid sequence: CASSRAVTGGYTEAFF. V and J are TRBV7-9 and TRBJ1-1; 9 bases agree with TRBD1. The J segment lost 5 bases and the V segment lost 5 bases, leaving 12 bases of the junction unmatched. Germline loops: CDR1 SEHNR, CDR2 FQNEAQ (reference sequence). The CDR3 runs 16 residues.

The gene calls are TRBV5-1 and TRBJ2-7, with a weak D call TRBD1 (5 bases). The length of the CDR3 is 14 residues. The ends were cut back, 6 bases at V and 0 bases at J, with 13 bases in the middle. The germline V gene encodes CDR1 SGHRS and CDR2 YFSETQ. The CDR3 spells CASTQQVNSYEQYF. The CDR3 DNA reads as TGCGCCAGCACCCAACAGGTTAACTCCTACGAGCAGTACTTC.

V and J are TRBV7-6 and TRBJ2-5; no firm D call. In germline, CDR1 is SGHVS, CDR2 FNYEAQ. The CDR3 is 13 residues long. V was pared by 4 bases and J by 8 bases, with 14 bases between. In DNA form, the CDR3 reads TGTGCCAGCAGCTCACCCGGAATCCCCACCCAGTACTTC. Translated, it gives CASSSPGIPTQYF.

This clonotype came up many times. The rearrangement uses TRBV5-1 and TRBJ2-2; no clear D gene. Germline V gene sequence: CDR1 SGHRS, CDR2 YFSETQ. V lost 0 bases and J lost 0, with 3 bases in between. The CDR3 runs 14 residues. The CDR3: CASSLEPNTGELFF. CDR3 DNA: TGCGCCAGCAGCTTGGAGCCGAACACCGGGGAGCTGTTTTTT.

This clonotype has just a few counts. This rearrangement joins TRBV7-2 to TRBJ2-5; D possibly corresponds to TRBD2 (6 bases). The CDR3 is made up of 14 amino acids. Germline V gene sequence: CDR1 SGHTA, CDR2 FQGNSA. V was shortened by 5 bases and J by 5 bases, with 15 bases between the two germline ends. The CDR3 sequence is CASSHRDWGETQYF. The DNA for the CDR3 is TGTGCCAGCAGCCACCGGGACTGGGGGGAGACCCAGTACTTC.

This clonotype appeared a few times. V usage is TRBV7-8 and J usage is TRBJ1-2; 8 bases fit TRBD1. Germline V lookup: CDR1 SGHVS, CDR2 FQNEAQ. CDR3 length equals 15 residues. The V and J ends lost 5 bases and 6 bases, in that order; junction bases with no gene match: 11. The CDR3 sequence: CASSPQGASMDGYTF. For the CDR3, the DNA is TGTGCCAGCAGCCCTCAGGGGGCGTCGATGGATGGCTACACCTTC.

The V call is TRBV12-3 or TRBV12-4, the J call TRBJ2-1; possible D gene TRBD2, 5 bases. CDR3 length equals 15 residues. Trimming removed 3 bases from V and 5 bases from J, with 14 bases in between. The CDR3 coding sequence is TGTGCCAGCAGTTTTTCGTGGGAGTTCGACAATGAGCAGTTCTTC. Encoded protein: CASSFSWEFDNEQFF.

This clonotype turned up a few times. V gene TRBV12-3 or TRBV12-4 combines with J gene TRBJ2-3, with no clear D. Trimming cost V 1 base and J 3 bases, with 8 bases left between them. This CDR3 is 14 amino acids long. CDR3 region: CASSLGPFTDTQYF. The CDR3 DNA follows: TGTGCCAGCAGTTTAGGACCCTTTACAGATACGCAGTATTTT.

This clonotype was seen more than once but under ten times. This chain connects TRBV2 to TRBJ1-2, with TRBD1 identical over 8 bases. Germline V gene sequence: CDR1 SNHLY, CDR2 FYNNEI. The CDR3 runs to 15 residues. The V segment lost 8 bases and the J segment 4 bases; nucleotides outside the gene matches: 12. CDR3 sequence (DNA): TGTGCCAGCCAAGTGTGGGGACAGGAGTCCTATGGCTACACCTTC. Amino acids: CASQVWGQESYGYTF.

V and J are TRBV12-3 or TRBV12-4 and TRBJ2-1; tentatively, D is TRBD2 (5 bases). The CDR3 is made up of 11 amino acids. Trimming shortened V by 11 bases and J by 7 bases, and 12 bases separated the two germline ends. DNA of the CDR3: TGTGCCCTTCTTTGGAGGAATGAGCAGTTCTTC. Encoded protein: CALLWRNEQFF.

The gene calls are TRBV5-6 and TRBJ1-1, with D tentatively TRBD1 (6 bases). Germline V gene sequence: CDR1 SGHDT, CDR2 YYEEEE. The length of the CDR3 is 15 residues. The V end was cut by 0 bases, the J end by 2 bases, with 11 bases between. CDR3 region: CASSLDEGENTEAFF. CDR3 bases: TGTGCCAGCAGCTTGGATGAGGGGGAAAACACTGAAGCTTTCTTT. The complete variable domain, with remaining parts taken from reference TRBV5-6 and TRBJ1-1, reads DAGVTQSPTHLIKTRGQQVTLRCSPKSGHDTVSWYQQALGQGPQFIFQYYEEEERQRGNFPDRFSGHQFPNYSSELNVNALLLGDSALYLCASSLDEGENTEAFFGQGTRLTVV.

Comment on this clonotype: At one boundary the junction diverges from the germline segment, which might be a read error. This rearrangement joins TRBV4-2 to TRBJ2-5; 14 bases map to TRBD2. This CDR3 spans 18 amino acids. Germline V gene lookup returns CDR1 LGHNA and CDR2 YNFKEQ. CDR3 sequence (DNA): TGTGCCAGCAGCCAAGACGGGGGACTAGCGGGAGCCCAAGAGACCCAGTATTTC. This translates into CASSQDGGLAGAQETQYF.

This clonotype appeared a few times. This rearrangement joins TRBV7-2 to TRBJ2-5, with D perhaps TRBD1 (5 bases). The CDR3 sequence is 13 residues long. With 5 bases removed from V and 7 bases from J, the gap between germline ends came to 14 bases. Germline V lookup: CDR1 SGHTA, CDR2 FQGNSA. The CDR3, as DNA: TGTGCCAGCAGCCCACAGGATTGGGGGACCCAGTACTTC. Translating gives CASSPQDWGTQYF.

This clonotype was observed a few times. In DNA form, the CDR3 reads TGTGCCATCTCCGACTACAGGGATACGCAGTATTTT. Amino acids: CAISDYRDTQYF. The chain couples TRBV10-3 to TRBJ2-3; D tentatively fits TRBD1 or TRBD2 (5 bases each). Trimming left V 8 bases short and J 6 bases short, with 12 bases between. There are 12 residues in the CDR3. The germline V gene has CDR1 ENHRY and CDR2 SYGVKD.

Here the CDR3 DNA reads TGTGCCAGCAGCGTAGAGGGGGGGGCCCAAGAGACCCAGTACTTC. Its protein product is CASSVEGGAQETQYF. The chain links TRBV9 to TRBJ2-5; a weak D match, TRBD2 (7 bases). Germline loops: CDR1 SGDLS, CDR2 YYNGEE. The ends were cut back, 0 bases at V and 1 base at J, with 10 bases in the middle. The CDR3 extends over 15 amino acids.

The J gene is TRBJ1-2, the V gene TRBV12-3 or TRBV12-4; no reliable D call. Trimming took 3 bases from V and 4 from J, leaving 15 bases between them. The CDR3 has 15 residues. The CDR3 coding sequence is TGTGCCAGCAGTTTTTCCGGCGGCGCAACCTATGGCTACACCTTC. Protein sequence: CASSFSGGATYGYTF.

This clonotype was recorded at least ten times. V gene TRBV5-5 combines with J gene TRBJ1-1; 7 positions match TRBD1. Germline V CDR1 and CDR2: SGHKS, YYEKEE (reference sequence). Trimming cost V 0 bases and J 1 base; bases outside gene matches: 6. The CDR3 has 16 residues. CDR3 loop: CASSLAAGGSNTEAFF. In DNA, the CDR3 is TGTGCCAGCAGCTTGGCGGCAGGGGGATCGAACACTGAAGCTTTCTTT. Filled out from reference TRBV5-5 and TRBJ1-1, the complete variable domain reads DAGVTQSPTHLIKTRGQQVTLRCSPISGHKSVSWYQQVLGQGPQFIFQYYEKEERGRGNFPDRFSARQFPNYSSELNVNALLLGDSALYLCASSLAAGGSNTEAFFGQGTRLTVV.

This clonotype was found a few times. CDR3 protein: CASSQELRGRGEAFF. CDR3 sequence (DNA): TGTGCCAGCAGCCAAGAATTGCGGGGGCGCGGTGAAGCTTTCTTT. The chain joins TRBV4-2 to TRBJ1-1; tentative D call: TRBD1 (6 bases). Germline CDR1 and CDR2: LGHNA and YNFKEQ. This CDR3 spans 15 amino acids. Trimming removed 0 bases from V and 7 bases from J, with 15 bases in between.

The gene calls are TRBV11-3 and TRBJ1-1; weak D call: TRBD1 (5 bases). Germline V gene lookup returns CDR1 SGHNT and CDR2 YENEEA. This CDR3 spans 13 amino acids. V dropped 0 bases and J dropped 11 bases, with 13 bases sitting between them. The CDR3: CASSLDEGVGAFF. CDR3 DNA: TGTGCCAGCAGCTTAGATGAAGGGGTTGGGGCTTTCTTT.